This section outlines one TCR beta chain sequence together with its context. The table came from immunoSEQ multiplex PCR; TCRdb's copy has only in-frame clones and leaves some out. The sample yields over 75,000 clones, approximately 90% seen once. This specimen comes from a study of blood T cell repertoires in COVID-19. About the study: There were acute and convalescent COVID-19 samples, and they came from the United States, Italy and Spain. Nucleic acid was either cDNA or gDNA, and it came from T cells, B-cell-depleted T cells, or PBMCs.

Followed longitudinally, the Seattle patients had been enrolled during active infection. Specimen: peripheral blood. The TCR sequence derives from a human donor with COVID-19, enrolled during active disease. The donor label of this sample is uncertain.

The CDR3 sequence: CASSLGIRRGDTQYF. CDR3 sequence (DNA): TGCGCCAGCAGCTTGGGTATCCGACGCGGGGATACGCAGTATTTT. The V and J genes are TRBV5-1 and TRBJ2-3, with D maybe TRBD2 (5 bases). Per germline, CDR1 SGHRS and CDR2 YFSETQ. The CDR3 length is 15 residues. Between the trimmed V and J ends, which lost 0 bases and 6 bases, there was a span of 14 bases.